Listed here are 15 T cell receptor beta chains from one sample, sequenced in a study of CD8+CD57+ T cells in acquired aplastic anemia. TCR beta VDJ and CDR3 profiles were obtained from a genomic DNA template. TCRdb reanalysed the reads using MiXCR and keeps one entry per CDR3 protein. The sample records around 200,000 distinct CDR3 sequences, about 62% being singletons. Sequencing involved patients with CD8+CD57+ cell expansion previously shown by flow cytometry. The source material was sorted CD4+, CD8+, or CD8+CD57+ T cells (not recorded which) from PBMCs. These receptors all come from a human donor with aplastic anemia.

The chain carries TRBV7-2 and TRBJ2-7; D is perhaps TRBD1 (6 bases). The CDR3 covers 17 residues. Germline V CDR1 and CDR2: SGHTA, FQGNSA. V was trimmed by 1 base and J by 2 bases, leaving 18 bases between them. The CDR3 bases are TGTGCCAGCAGCTTAGGACCGGGTCCGGGGACAACCTACGAGCAGTACTTC. Translated, it gives CASSLGPGPGTTYEQYF. The variable domain in full, with the rest retrieved from reference TRBV7-2 and TRBJ2-7, is GAGVSQSPSNKVTEKGKDVELRCDPISGHTALYWYRQSLGQGLEFLIYFQGNSAPDKSGLPSDRFSAERTGGSVSTLTIQRTQQEDSAVYLCASSLGPGPGTTYEQYFGPGTRLTVT.

V and J are TRBV2 and TRBJ1-5, with no clear D. Trimming left V 7 bases short and J 7 bases short, with 14 bases between. CDR1 and CDR2 from the germline V gene are SNHLY and FYNNEI. The CDR3 spans 13 residues. CDR3 protein: CASTRGREQPQHF. As DNA, the CDR3 is TGTGCCAGCACTCGCGGGAGAGAGCAGCCCCAGCATTTT.

In this sample, this clonotype turned up a few times. CDR3 sequence reads: CASSQGQGYGYTF. Here the CDR3 DNA reads TGTGCCAGCTCGCAAGGACAAGGCTATGGCTACACCTTC. V gene TRBV2 combines with J gene TRBJ1-2; D perhaps matches TRBD1 (5 bases). This CDR3 spans 13 amino acids. The ends were cut back, 8 bases at V and 4 bases at J, with 14 bases in the middle. Germline loops: CDR1 SNHLY, CDR2 FYNNEI. Supplemented by reference TRBV2 and TRBJ1-2, the full variable domain reads EPEVTQTPSHQVTQMGQEVILRCVPISNHLYFYWYRQILGQKVEFLVSFYNNEISEKSEIFDDQFSVERPDGSNFTLKIRSTKLEDSAMYFCASSQGQGYGYTFGSGTRLTVV.

This rearrangement joins TRBV4-3 to TRBJ1-2; D is unresolved. The V gene's germline CDR1 is LGHNA and CDR2 YSLEER. V was clipped by 0 bases and J by 3 bases, with 11 bases between them. The CDR3 is 15 amino acids. The DNA of the CDR3 is TGCGCCAGCAGCCAAGAGAATGGCAGAGACTATGGCTACACCTTC. Translated, it gives CASSQENGRDYGYTF.

The V and J genes are TRBV10-3 and TRBJ1-1, with D maybe TRBD1 (6 bases). The germline V gene has CDR1 ENHRY and CDR2 SYGVKD. V gave up 7 bases and J gave up 5 bases, with 14 bases separating them. The CDR3 runs to 13 residues. CDR3 protein: CAITVTGRTEAFF. The CDR3 bases are TGTGCCATCACTGTCACAGGGCGGACTGAAGCTTTCTTT.

This chain joins TRBV5-6 and TRBJ2-7; 14 positions agree with TRBD2. V shed 4 bases and J 7 bases; nucleotides not matched to a gene: 7. The germline V gene has CDR1 SGHDT and CDR2 YYEEEE. The CDR3 totals 15 residues. The CDR3 loop is CASSRGLAGVGEQYF. In nucleotides, the CDR3 is TGTGCCAGCAGCAGGGGACTAGCGGGAGTCGGAGAGCAGTACTTC.

The rearrangement uses TRBV7-9 and TRBJ1-1; D is uncertain. CDR1 SEHNR and CDR2 FQNEAQ come from the germline V gene (reference sequence). With 0 bases removed from V and 7 bases from J, the gap between germline ends came to 6 bases. The CDR3 spans 12 residues. The CDR3 is CASSLADGEAFF. For the CDR3, the DNA is TGTGCCAGCAGCTTAGCCGACGGTGAAGCTTTCTTT.

This clonotype was seen more than once but under ten times. This rearrangement joins TRBV29-1 to TRBJ2-5; D is unresolved. Trimming removed 3 bases at V and 2 bases at J, with 19 bases between. The CDR3 has 16 amino acids. CDR1 SQVTM and CDR2 ANQGSEA come from the germline V gene. The CDR3 DNA sequence: TGCAGCGTTGATGGTGGAGAGCGTAATTTGCAAGAGACCCAGTACTTC. This sequence encodes CSVDGGERNLQETQYF.

This clonotype was counted ten times or more. The rearrangement joins TRBV2 to TRBJ2-7, with D perhaps being TRBD1 or TRBD2 (5 bases each). Germline V gene lookup returns CDR1 SNHLY and CDR2 FYNNEI. The CDR3 has 12 amino acids. With 8 bases removed from V and 6 bases from J, the gap between germline ends came to 14 bases. CDR3 sequence (DNA): TGTGCCAGCGTCCTGGGGCGGGTCGAGCAGTACTTC. This gives the protein CASVLGRVEQYF.

The CDR3 region is CASRSHAGTDNSPLHF. The CDR3 DNA reads TGTGCCAGCAGGTCTCACGCCGGGACTGACAATTCACCCCTCCACTTT. The chain combines TRBV14 with TRBJ1-6, with D maybe TRBD1 (5 bases). The CDR3 is made up of 16 amino acids. The germline V gene encodes CDR1 SGHDN and CDR2 FVKESK. Between the trimmed V and J ends, which lost 6 bases and 7 bases, there was a span of 19 bases.

The genes are TRBV2 and TRBJ2-5; 7 nucleotides align to TRBD2. TRBJ2-7 explains the end of the DNA better; the J call may be wrong. Germline CDR1 and CDR2: SNHLY and FYNNEI. CDR3 length: 13 amino acids. The CDR3 coding sequence is TGTGCCAGGAGCGGGGTAGGACCCTACGAGCAGTACTTC. This codes for CARSGVGPYEQYF.

V is TRBV9 and J is TRBJ2-3, with D perhaps matching TRBD2 (7 bases). Germline assignment: CDR1 SGDLS and CDR2 YYNGEE. CDR3 size: 16 residues. V shed 4 bases and J shed 2 bases, with 17 bases lying between them. Here the CDR3 reads CASSPGGGFNTDTQYF. The DNA for the CDR3 is TGTGCCAGCAGCCCGGGGGGCGGCTTCAACACAGATACGCAGTATTTT.

This clonotype was counted at least ten times. The chain is built from TRBV20-1 and TRBJ2-7; D possibly corresponds to TRBD1 (6 bases). Germline CDR1 DFQATT, CDR2 SNEGSKA (reference sequence). V lost 5 bases and J 2 bases, leaving 13 bases between the germline ends. The CDR3 loop spans 13 amino acids. The CDR3 DNA reads as TGCAGTGCTGGTCCACAGGGACCCTACGAGCAGTACTTC. Translated, it gives CSAGPQGPYEQYF.

The genes are TRBV7-2 and TRBJ2-3, with a weak D call TRBD1 (6 bases). Trimming shortened V by 8 bases and J by 6 bases, and 18 bases separated the two germline ends. The V gene's germline CDR1 is SGHTA and CDR2 FQGNSA. The CDR3 totals 14 residues. DNA of the CDR3: TGTGCCAGCTCACTAGGCTTCGGACAGGATACGCAGTATTTT. This codes for CASSLGFGQDTQYF. Full variable domain (outside the CDR3, taken from reference TRBV7-2 and TRBJ2-3): GAGVSQSPSNKVTEKGKDVELRCDPISGHTALYWYRQSLGQGLEFLIYFQGNSAPDKSGLPSDRFSAERTGGSVSTLTIQRTQQEDSAVYLCASSLGFGQDTQYFGPGTRLTVL.

The chain links TRBV20-1 to TRBJ1-3; weak D call: TRBD1 (6 bases). Germline V gives CDR1 DFQATT, CDR2 SNEGSKA (reference sequence). The CDR3 has 13 residues. V dropped 1 base and J dropped 13 bases, with 17 bases sitting between them. CDR3 DNA sequence: TGCAGTGCTAGAGCCCCGGACAGTTTCACTATATATTTT. It encodes CSARAPDSFTIYF.